The following is a T cell receptor (beta chain) sequence with its context. Only in-frame clones appear in the TCRdb table, and some are missing; sequencing was by immunoSEQ multiplex PCR. The table shows 300,000 to 400,000 clones, with around nine tenths occurring only once. The data were taken from a study of blood T cell repertoires in COVID-19. Study background: The analysed material was cDNA or gDNA that came from T cells, B-cell-depleted T cells, or PBMCs.

The CDR3 covers 17 residues. Trimming cost V 0 bases and J 4 bases; bases outside gene matches: 12. Germline values: CDR1 GTSNPN, CDR2 SVGIG (reference sequence). The clonotype originates from a woman aged 18-29 years who had recovered from COVID-19. The material sequenced was peripheral blood. This chain joins TRBV30 and TRBJ1-1; TRBD1 matches at 9 bases. This CDR3 is CAWSVGGTGGVGTEAFF. CDR3 DNA: TGTGCCTGGAGTGTAGGGGGAACAGGGGGCGTAGGCACTGAAGCTTTCTTT.